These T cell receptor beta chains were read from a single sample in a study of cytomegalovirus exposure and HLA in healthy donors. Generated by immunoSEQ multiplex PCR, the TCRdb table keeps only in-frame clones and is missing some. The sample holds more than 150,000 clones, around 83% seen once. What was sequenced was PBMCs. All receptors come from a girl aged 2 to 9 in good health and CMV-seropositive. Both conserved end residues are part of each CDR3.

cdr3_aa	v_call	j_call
CASRLGAGGSWEQFF	TRBV2	TRBJ2-1
CASRTGSNSYNEQFF	TRBV5-1	TRBJ2-1
CASSVGQGRNDYGYTF	TRBV6-1	TRBJ1-2
CASSYARGVGGYNEQFF	TRBV7-9	TRBJ2-1
CASSLRGGRNLMSEQYF	TRBV11-2	TRBJ2-7
CAWSPTGGKLFF	TRBV30	TRBJ1-4
CASARAGGSYNEQFF	TRBV28	TRBJ2-1
CATHRVSGELFF	TRBV7-9	TRBJ2-2
CASSEYETGADEQFF	TRBV6-4	TRBJ2-1
CASSLSGDGTDTQYF	TRBV28	TRBJ2-3
CASRGHLSSYNEQFF	TRBV21-1	TRBJ2-1
CASSSTGDSFF	TRBV7-9	TRBJ2-1
CASSLGGGISPGSPLHF	TRBV7-9	TRBJ1-6
CASSGLDEKLFF	TRBV5-1	TRBJ1-4
CASSLQGAWYEQYF	TRBV9	-